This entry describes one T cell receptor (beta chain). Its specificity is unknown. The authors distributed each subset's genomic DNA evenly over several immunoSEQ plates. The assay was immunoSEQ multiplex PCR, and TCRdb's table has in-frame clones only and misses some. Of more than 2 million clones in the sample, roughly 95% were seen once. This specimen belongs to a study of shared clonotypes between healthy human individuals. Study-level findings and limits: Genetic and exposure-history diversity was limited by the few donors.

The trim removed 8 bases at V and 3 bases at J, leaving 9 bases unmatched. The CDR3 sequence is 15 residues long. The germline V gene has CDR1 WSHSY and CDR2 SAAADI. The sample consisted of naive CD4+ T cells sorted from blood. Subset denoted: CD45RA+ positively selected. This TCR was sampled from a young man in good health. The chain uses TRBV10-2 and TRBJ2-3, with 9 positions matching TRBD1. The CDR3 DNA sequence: TGCGCCAGCTTGAGGGGACAGGGAACAACAGATACGCAGTATTTT. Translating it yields CASLRGQGTTDTQYF.